This T cell receptor (beta chain) comes out of a study of cytomegalovirus exposure and HLA in healthy donors. Study at large: Previous work identified some 120 million unique TCR beta sequences from about 200 million T cells. Findings and limits, study-wide: It was in a later analysis that TCR association rates were seen to vary by HLA locus, highest for DRB1 and lowest for HLA-C. A previous analysis found most TCR beta V segments productive roughly 87% or roughly 30% of the time.

The study ran its PCR with 60 Vbeta and 13 Jbeta primers. Profiling relied on immunoSEQ multiplex PCR, and the TCRdb table lists in-frame clones only, not all of them. The table has 130,000 or so clones, 60% to 80% seen once. With regard to this clone: No antigen is known for it.

Looked up from germline, CDR1 is LGHNA and CDR2 is YNFKEQ. This CDR3 is built from 16 residues. V was clipped by 3 bases and J by 3 bases, with 14 bases between them. The clonotype originates from a middle-aged man in good health and CMV-seronegative. This sequence joins TRBV4-2 and TRBJ2-2, with TRBD2 as a possible D gene (7 bases). Sample: PBMCs. CDR3 residues: CASSHGGGRDTGELFF. CDR3 bases: TGTGCCAGCAGCCATGGGGGGGGCAGGGACACCGGGGAGCTGTTTTTT.